The next 13 T cell receptor beta chains were all read from a single sample in a study of T cells in Graves' hyperthyroidism and ophthalmopathy. Regions amplified from RNA transcripts were the TCR beta CDR3 regions. Using the HTBI primer set, a first-round RT-PCR was run on the TCR CDR3. Each CDR3 protein gets one entry after TCRdb re-called the multiplex PCR reads with MiXCR. The sample shows 300,000 to 400,000 distinct CDR3 sequences, more than 12% of them seen only once. The sample was blood. The receptors shown here come from a woman aged 25 to 39 with Graves' ophthalmopathy.

This clonotype has a count of ten or more. This chain joins TRBV2 and TRBJ1-4; D unresolved. V was pared by 6 bases and J by 7 bases, with 27 bases between. The CDR3 contains 18 residues. Germline CDR1 and CDR2: SNHLY and FYNNEI. Here the CDR3 reads CASSENRIGLQAGEKLFF. For the CDR3, the DNA is TGTGCCAGCAGCGAGAATAGAATCGGACTACAAGCGGGTGAAAAACTGTTTTTT.

This chain uses TRBV12-5 with TRBJ2-1, with TRBD2 as a possible D gene (6 bases). In germline, CDR1 is LGHNT, CDR2 FRNRAP. The CDR3 sequence is 13 residues long. Deletions cut 5 bases from V and 10 bases from J, with 15 bases between. This chain's CDR3 is CASGGGSSEEQFF. CDR3 in DNA: TGTGCTAGTGGTGGGGGGTCATCCGAGGAGCAGTTCTTC.

The rearrangement joins TRBV5-6 to TRBJ2-7, with a weak D call TRBD1 (5 bases). Trimming took 0 bases from V and 5 from J, leaving 12 bases between them. The CDR3 sequence is 14 residues long. The V gene's germline CDR1 is SGHDT and CDR2 YYEEEE. The CDR3 is CASSLVTGLNEQYF. In DNA form, the CDR3 reads TGTGCCAGCAGCTTGGTCACAGGCCTGAACGAGCAGTACTTC.

Ten or more counts support this clonotype. This sequence joins TRBV30 and TRBJ1-2, with D possibly being TRBD1 (6 bases). This CDR3 spans 13 amino acids. Deletions cut 8 bases from V and 4 bases from J, with 17 bases between. Germline V CDR1 and CDR2: GTSNPN, SVGIG (reference sequence). The CDR3 is CAGTTGFGYGYTF. For the CDR3, the DNA is TGTGCCGGGACCACAGGGTTTGGCTATGGCTACACCTTC.

There are a few counts of this clonotype. The genes are TRBV3-1 and TRBJ1-2; D gene unclear. Trimming removed 1 base from V and 7 bases from J, with 13 bases in between. Germline CDR1 and CDR2: LGHDT and YNNKEL (reference sequence). There are 14 residues in the CDR3. This CDR3 reads CASSQGGNLGGYTF. Written as DNA, the CDR3 is TGTGCCAGCAGCCAAGGCGGGAACCTCGGTGGCTACACCTTC.

This clonotype was counted many times. The chain combines TRBV6-5 with TRBJ2-7, with TRBD2 as a possible D gene (5 bases). CDR1 and CDR2 from the germline V gene are MNHEY and SVGAGI. V lost 2 bases and J 2 bases, leaving 19 bases between the germline ends. The CDR3 totals 17 residues. The CDR3 DNA reads TGTGCCAGCAGTTACAGTAGGACCCGCGGGTTCACCTACGAGCAGTACTTC. As protein: CASSYSRTRGFTYEQYF.

About this clonotype: The final CDR3 position lacks the conserved phenylalanine or tryptophan, pointing to a likely read error. The rearrangement links TRBV7-2 to TRBJ2-3; no definite D call. The CDR3 loop spans 11 amino acids. The germline CDR1 and CDR2 sequences are SGHTA and FQGNSA. Trimming cost V 4 bases and J 3 bases, with 2 bases left between them. DNA of the CDR3: TGTGCCAGCAGCTATACAGATACGCAGTATTCT. It yields the protein CASSYTDTQYS.

The sample holds one count of this clonotype. This may come from a read error, since a much larger clone is one base off. The chain couples TRBV6-5 to TRBJ2-5; D gene ambiguous. Trimming took 2 bases from V and 7 from J, leaving 11 bases between them. Germline CDR1 reads MNHEY; CDR2 reads SVGAGI. This CDR3 has 13 amino acids. The CDR3 protein is CASSYGRYGTQYF. The CDR3 DNA follows: TGTGCCAGCAGTTACGGGCGGTACGGGACCCAGTACTTC.

This clonotype was found many times. The V gene is TRBV12-3 or TRBV12-4, the J gene TRBJ1-1, with D tentatively TRBD1 (5 bases). The length of the CDR3 is 14 residues. The V end lost 5 bases, the J end lost 4 bases, and 14 bases lay between the germline ends. CDR3 amino acids: CASSPSKGSTEAFF. CDR3 nucleotide sequence: TGTGCCAGCAGTCCAAGCAAGGGGAGCACTGAAGCTTTCTTT.

This clonotype was recorded at least ten times. The rearrangement uses TRBV2 and TRBJ2-1, with TRBD2 matching over 11 bases. Germline V gene data show CDR1 as SNHLY and CDR2 as FYNNEI. J gave up 5 bases and V 7 bases, and 10 bases lay outside the gene matches. The CDR3 length is 16 residues. CDR3 loop: CASNRPGLAENNEQFF. The CDR3, as DNA: TGTGCCAGCAATAGACCGGGACTAGCGGAAAACAATGAGCAGTTCTTC.

This clonotype was seen at least ten times. The CDR3, as DNA: TGTGCCAGCAGCCAAGAGGGGCAGGGCTCTGGAAACACCATATATTTT. This gives the protein CASSQEGQGSGNTIYF. The chain links TRBV3-1 to TRBJ1-3, with TRBD1 as a possible D gene (5 bases). V lost 0 bases to trimming and J lost 0 bases, with 9 bases between them. This CDR3 is 16 amino acids long. Germline CDR1 reads LGHDT; CDR2 reads YNNKEL (reference sequence). The full variable domain, rest sourced from reference TRBV3-1 and TRBJ1-3, is DTAVSQTPKYLVTQMGNDKSIKCEQNLGHDTMYWYKQDSKKFLKIMFSYNNKELIINETVPNRFSPKSPDKAHLNLHINSLELGDSAVYFCASSQEGQGSGNTIYFGEGSWLTVV.

This clonotype was recorded many times. This sequence joins TRBV30 and TRBJ1-4, with 10 bases that match TRBD1. V trimming: 4 bases; J trimming: 5 bases; junction bases outside the gene matches: 7. The germline gives CDR1 GTSNPN, CDR2 SVGIG (reference sequence). The CDR3 totals 15 residues. CDR3 sequence: CAWTAGTGENEKLFF. CDR3 nucleotide sequence: TGTGCCTGGACCGCCGGGACAGGGGAAAATGAAAAACTGTTTTTT.

In this sample, this clonotype turned up many times. This chain links TRBV24-1 with TRBJ2-3; 7 bases align to TRBD2. This CDR3 is built from 16 residues. CDR1 is KGHDR and CDR2 is SFDVKD in the germline V gene. Trimming at V came to 7 bases and at J to 0 bases, leaving 9 bases not matched to a gene. As DNA, the CDR3 is TGTGCCACCAGCCCGGGGGGAAGAGCGAGCACAGATACGCAGTATTTT. It yields the protein CATSPGGRASTDTQYF.